A selection of T cell receptor beta chains follows, all from one sample in a study of T cell repertoires in cytomegalovirus infection. These receptors have no known antigen. TCRdb re-called the reads with MiXCR, one entry per CDR3 protein. The sample has roughly 150,000 distinct CDR3 sequences, roughly 21% seen once. The specimen comprised CD8+ T cells from cultured PBMCs, sampled from culture after CMV antigen stimulation. The source is a human donor in good health (CMV status not recorded). Some clones in this sample may be carry-over from other donors' samples. Both conserved end residues are part of each CDR3. D genes are given only for firm matches. Not all rows give a size; the values are once, few, many and, for expanded clones, a class.

j_gene	abundance	v_gene	d_gene	CDR3aa	CDR3nt
TRBJ1-3	-	TRBV7-9	TRBD1	CASSGGHSRDSQSSGNTIYF	TGTGCCAGCAGCGGAGGACATTCCCGGGACAGCCAGAGCTCTGGAAACACCATATATTTT
TRBJ2-1	-	TRBV4-3	-	CASSQGRVGDGSYNEQFF	TGCGCCAGCAGCCAAGGAAGGGTAGGGGACGGCTCCTACAATGAGCAGTTCTTC
TRBJ1-6	-	TRBV6-2/TRBV6-3	TRBD1	CASSYPLDRRNSPLHF	TGTGCCAGCAGTTACCCCCTGGACAGGCGTAATTCACCCCTCCACTTT
TRBJ1-5	-	TRBV7-2	-	CASSPSLGENQPQHF	TGTGCCAGCAGCCCCAGTTTAGGGGAGAATCAGCCCCAGCATTTT
TRBJ1-1	-	TRBV7-9	-	CASSLVGEREAFF	TGTGCCAGCAGCTTAGTTGGGGAACGTGAAGCTTTCTTT
TRBJ2-7	few	TRBV7-2	TRBD2	CASSFPASGGDGEQYF	TGTGCCAGCAGCTTTCCGGCTAGCGGGGGGGACGGGGAGCAGTACTTC
TRBJ1-1	few	TRBV6-5	-	CASSYSPFESTSILNTEAFF	TGTGCCAGCAGTTACTCTCCTTTCGAGTCCACCTCGATCTTGAACACTGAAGCTTTCTTT
TRBJ1-5	-	TRBV7-8	-	CASSPIGGNQPQHF	TGTGCCAGCAGCCCCATCGGGGGCAATCAGCCCCAGCATTTT
TRBJ2-1	-	TRBV6-6	-	CASSSRGVYAEQFF	TGTGCCAGCAGTAGCAGAGGGGTTTATGCTGAGCAGTTCTTC
TRBJ1-5	-	TRBV4-1	-	CASSHDSDSNQPQHF	TGCGCCAGCAGCCACGACAGTGATAGCAATCAGCCCCAGCATTTT
TRBJ2-1	-	TRBV10-2	-	CASSEAGGRYNEQFF	TGCGCCAGCAGTGAGGCTGGGGGCCGCTACAATGAGCAGTTCTTC
TRBJ2-7	few	TRBV5-4	-	CASSSGAGSYEQYF	TGTGCCAGCAGCTCAGGGGCGGGGTCCTACGAGCAGTACTTC
TRBJ1-6	few	TRBV7-8	-	CASTKEWLDSPLHF	TGTGCCAGCACCAAGGAGTGGCTCGATTCACCCCTCCACTTT
TRBJ2-1	-	TRBV6-2/TRBV6-3	TRBD1	CASRLDRPEQFF	TGTGCCAGCAGACTGGACAGGCCTGAGCAGTTCTTC
TRBJ2-3	-	TRBV5-8	TRBD2	CASSRVGGVRTDTQYF	TGTGCCAGCAGCCGAGTCGGGGGGGTTCGCACAGATACGCAGTATTTT
TRBJ2-5	-	TRBV6-2/TRBV6-3	-	CASSYPERREKETQYF	TGTGCCAGCAGTTACCCCGAGCGGCGGGAAAAAGAGACCCAGTACTTC
TRBJ1-2	-	TRBV7-2	TRBD1	CASSLPGQGAAYGYTF	TGTGCCAGCAGCTTACCCGGACAGGGGGCTGCTTATGGCTACACCTTC
TRBJ2-2	few	TRBV11-3	TRBD1	CASSLPDRGFTGELFF	TGTGCCAGCAGCTTACCGGACAGGGGGTTCACCGGGGAGCTGTTTTTT
TRBJ2-7	-	TRBV7-2	TRBD1	CASSGGTGIMYEQYF	TGTGCCAGCAGCGGGGGGACAGGGATAATGTACGAGCAGTACTTC
TRBJ2-6	few	TRBV5-6	-	CASRDWFREPSNSGANVLTF	TGTGCCAGCAGGGACTGGTTCAGGGAGCCCTCAAACTCTGGGGCCAACGTCCTGACTTTC
TRBJ2-2	few	TRBV7-9	-	CASSFGVAGELFF	TGTGCCAGCAGCTTTGGAGTGGCCGGGGAGCTGTTTTTT
TRBJ1-2	few	TRBV10-3	-	CAISESWNSQTQNYGYTF	TGTGCCATCAGTGAGTCGTGGAACAGCCAAACTCAAAACTATGGCTACACCTTC
TRBJ2-1	-	TRBV12-3/TRBV12-4	-	CASSSGLIGDEQFF	TGTGCCAGCAGTTCAGGCTTGATCGGGGATGAGCAGTTCTTC